Following are 19 T cell receptor beta chains from one sample sequenced in a study of T cells in localized non-small cell lung cancer. Assay: immunoSEQ multiplex PCR; the TCRdb copy retains only in-frame clones and omits some. The sample records approximately 31,000 clones, over 65% being singletons. The material sequenced was peripheral blood, taken before any cancer treatment. The source is a male donor older than 55 with stage II squamous cell lung carcinoma.

The chain is built from TRBV5-1 and TRBJ2-5; 7 nucleotides agree with TRBD2. Germline-derived CDR1 and CDR2 are SGHRS and YFSETQ. J was trimmed by 4 bases and V by 3 bases; bases with no gene match: 6. This CDR3 is 14 amino acids long. CDR3 nucleotides: TGCGCCAGCAGCTCCGGGACGGGGGGAGAGACCCAGTACTTC. This encodes CASSSGTGGETQYF. Full variable domain (rest looked up from reference TRBV5-1 and TRBJ2-5): KAGVTQTPRYLIKTRGQQVTLSCSPISGHRSVSWYQQTPGQGLQFLFEYFSETQRNKGNFPGRFSGRQFSNSRSEMNVSTLELGDSALYLCASSSGTGGETQYFGPGTRLLVL.

The chain recombines TRBV9 with TRBJ1-3; D is undetermined. The CDR3 has 16 amino acids. V was clipped by 0 bases and J by 0 bases, with 10 bases between them. The germline gives CDR1 SGDLS, CDR2 YYNGEE. The CDR3 reads CASSVAPISSGNTIYF. CDR3 sequence (DNA): TGTGCCAGCAGCGTAGCCCCCATCAGCTCTGGAAACACCATATATTTT.

The chain is built from TRBV5-1 and TRBJ1-3; TRBD1 agrees at 7 bases. CDR3 length: 15 amino acids. Germline V lookup: CDR1 SGHRS, CDR2 YFSETQ. Germline trimming cut 0 bases from V and 8 bases from J; bases unmatched to any gene: 8. CDR3: CASSLGQGDIYTIYF. The CDR3 DNA reads as TGCGCCAGCAGCTTGGGGCAGGGGGATATTTACACCATATATTTT.

The chain joins TRBV10-3 to TRBJ2-1; 16 nucleotides line up with TRBD2. The V gene's germline CDR1 is ENHRY and CDR2 SYGVKD. The CDR3 sequence is 18 residues long. The V gene end was trimmed by 7 bases and the J gene end by 2 bases; junction bases not matched to a gene: 8. This CDR3 reads CAIKGGLAGGKAYNEQFF. The CDR3 region has the DNA TGTGCCATCAAGGGGGGACTAGCGGGAGGGAAAGCCTACAATGAGCAGTTCTTC.

The chain employs TRBV19 and TRBJ1-1, with D perhaps TRBD1 (6 bases). CDR1 and CDR2 from the germline V gene are LNHDA and SQIVND (reference sequence). CDR3 length: 14 residues. Trimming cost V 5 bases and J 2 bases, with 12 bases left between them. The CDR3: CASSLPQGNTEAFF. In DNA, the CDR3 is TGTGCCAGTAGTCTTCCACAGGGAAACACTGAAGCTTTCTTT.

V gene TRBV10-2 combines with J gene TRBJ2-1; a weak D match, TRBD1 (5 bases). The CDR3 runs 15 residues. V gave up 2 bases and J gave up 0 bases, with 8 bases separating them. The germline gives CDR1 WSHSY, CDR2 SAAADI. CDR3 sequence: CASSEQGSSYNEQFF. In DNA, the CDR3 is TGCGCCAGCAGTGAGCAGGGTAGCTCCTACAATGAGCAGTTCTTC.

Concerning this clone itself: Sequence at one end of the junction differs from germline and may be a read error. V usage is TRBV30 and J usage is TRBJ1-1; no reliable D call. The CDR3 covers 13 residues. The germline V gene encodes CDR1 GTSNPN and CDR2 SVGIG (reference sequence). DNA of the CDR3: TGTGCCTGGAGTCGCGGGCAGACTGGTGAATCTTTCTTT. This codes for CAWSRGQTGESFF.

This clone was seen a single time. V is TRBV5-1 and J is TRBJ2-7; 7 positions match TRBD1. The CDR3 has 14 residues. J lost 2 bases, V lost 4 bases, and 6 bases had no gene match. Germline V gene data show CDR1 as SGHRS and CDR2 as YFSETQ. The CDR3 reads CASSPNRGPYEQYF. CDR3 bases: TGCGCCAGCAGCCCTAACAGGGGTCCCTACGAGCAGTACTTC.

This rearrangement joins TRBV6-1 to TRBJ1-3, with a possible D match to TRBD1 (6 bases). Germline V gives CDR1 MNHNS, CDR2 SASEGT. This CDR3 is 17 amino acids long. V was pared by 2 bases and J by 1 base, with 15 bases between. CDR3 nucleotide sequence: TGTGCCAGCAGTGAAAGGGGGTCAGGGGCTTCTGGAAACACCATATATTTT. The encoded protein is CASSERGSGASGNTIYF.

This clone was counted between two and nine times. This chain joins TRBV7-9 and TRBJ1-1, with a tentative D call TRBD1 (6 bases). The CDR3 sequence is 15 residues long. The V gene's germline CDR1 is SEHNR and CDR2 FQNEAQ (reference sequence). Trimming left V 6 bases short and J 1 base short, with 15 bases between. DNA for the CDR3: TGTGCCAGCAGTTCCAGGGGTACGGAGAACACTGAAGCTTTCTTT. It codes for CASSSRGTENTEAFF.

This chain links TRBV9 with TRBJ2-3; a weak D match, TRBD1 (6 bases). The CDR3 is 15 amino acids. From germline, CDR1 is SGDLS and CDR2 YYNGEE. V lost 3 bases to trimming and J lost 4 bases, with 15 bases between them. CDR3 nucleotide sequence: TGTGCCAGCAGCGCTGGCAGGGGATCAGCAGATACGCAGTATTTT. Protein product: CASSAGRGSADTQYF. Based on the CDR3 plus reference TRBV9 and TRBJ2-3, the full variable domain is DSGVTQTPKHLITATGQRVTLRCSPRSGDLSVYWYQQSLDQGLQFLIQYYNGEERAKGNILERFSAQQFPDLHSELNLSSLELGDSALYFCASSAGRGSADTQYFGPGTRLTVL.

The chain joins TRBV28 to TRBJ1-3; 8 bases are a match to TRBD1. Germline trimming cut 10 bases from V and 4 bases from J; bases unmatched to any gene: 12. CDR3 length equals 15 residues. Germline V gives CDR1 MDHEN, CDR2 SYDVKM. This CDR3 reads CATTGGVAMGNTIYF. CDR3 sequence (DNA): TGTGCCACCACAGGGGGGGTAGCGATGGGAAACACCATATATTTT.

This clone turned up a few times. The rearrangement links TRBV10-2 to TRBJ2-2, with 7 bases aligning to TRBD1. Germline CDR1 reads WSHSY; CDR2 reads SAAADI. The V segment lost 7 bases and the J segment 6 bases; nucleotides outside the gene matches: 11. The CDR3 has 15 amino acids. This chain's CDR3 is CASNVGTVLAGELFF. CDR3 DNA sequence: TGCGCCAGCAATGTCGGGACAGTCCTGGCCGGGGAGCTGTTTTTT.

As DNA, the CDR3 is TGTGCCTGGAGGCCCACAGGGGGTTGGGACACTGAAGCTTTCTTT. This encodes CAWRPTGGWDTEAFF. The J gene is TRBJ1-1, the V gene TRBV30; 8 bases match TRBD1. Germline-derived CDR1 and CDR2 are GTSNPN and SVGIG (reference sequence). With 3 bases clipped from V and 3 bases from J, the junction kept 9 bases outside the gene matches. The CDR3 consists of 15 residues.

The chain combines TRBV6-5 with TRBJ1-4, with TRBD1 matching over 8 bases. After removal of 6 bases from V and 8 bases from J, the junction contained 8 bases not matched to a gene. This CDR3 contains 14 residues. The germline V gene has CDR1 MNHEY and CDR2 SVGAGI. The CDR3 spells CASRGQGWSEKLFF. CDR3 nucleotides: TGTGCCAGCAGAGGACAGGGATGGTCCGAAAAACTGTTTTTT.

The chain uses TRBV25-1 and TRBJ2-1, with 7 bases that match TRBD1. There are 14 residues in the CDR3. Trimming took 2 bases from V and 7 from J; bases not matched to a gene: 5. The germline CDR1 and CDR2 sequences are MGHDK and SYGVNS. The CDR3 DNA reads TGTGCCAGCAGTGAAGAGGGGGCTAAAAATGAGCAGTTCTTC. It yields the protein CASSEEGAKNEQFF.

V gene TRBV27 combines with J gene TRBJ2-7; D unresolved. This CDR3 has 13 residues. The germline V gene encodes CDR1 MNHEY and CDR2 SMNVEV (reference sequence). The V and J ends lost 2 bases and 0 bases respectively, with 5 bases between them. Here the CDR3 reads CASSLMASYEQYF. The DNA of the CDR3 is TGTGCCAGCAGTTTAATGGCCTCCTACGAGCAGTACTTC.

The chain is built from TRBV7-9 and TRBJ1-2; weak D call: TRBD1 (5 bases). The V gene lost 5 bases and the J gene lost 2 bases, with 15 bases spanning the gap. Germline assignment: CDR1 SEHNR and CDR2 FQNEAQ (reference sequence). The CDR3 sequence is 15 residues long. This CDR3 reads CASSVSGRPNYGYTF. CDR3 in DNA: TGTGCCAGCAGCGTATCGGGACGGCCGAACTATGGCTACACCTTC.

The gene calls are TRBV20-1 and TRBJ2-1; D not certain. The length of the CDR3 is 11 residues. Germline V gives CDR1 DFQATT, CDR2 SNEGSKA (reference sequence). V lost 3 bases and J lost 6, with 6 bases in between. The CDR3 spells CSASRSNEQFF. In DNA, the CDR3 is TGCAGTGCTAGCAGAAGCAATGAGCAGTTCTTC.